These T cell receptor beta chains were read from a single sample in a study of shared clonotypes between healthy human individuals. Here immunoSEQ multiplex PCR was the method, and the copy in TCRdb shows in-frame clones only, minus some. The table lists approximately 600,000 clones, 85% to 95% of them singletons. Sequences were obtained from naive CD8+ T cells sorted from blood. The receptor source for this set is a woman under 40 in good health. The CDR3 runs from the conserved cysteine through the conserved F or W. Fields, in order: J gene, V gene, CDR3 length, clone size, CDR3 protein. Clone size is given for some rows only: seen once, a few or many times, or a class if the clone is expanded.

J gene: TRBJ2-1; V gene: TRBV19; CDR3 length: 13; clone size: .; CDR3 protein: CASSTSGTNEQFF
J gene: TRBJ1-5; V gene: TRBV19; CDR3 length: 14; clone size: .; CDR3 protein: CASTDGYSNQPQHF
J gene: TRBJ2-7; V gene: TRBV5-3; CDR3 length: 18; clone size: once; CDR3 protein: CARSLAQWTRATYYEQYF
J gene: TRBJ2-2; V gene: TRBV19; CDR3 length: 14; clone size: .; CDR3 protein: CASSIVSGTGELFF
J gene: TRBJ1-1; V gene: TRBV13; CDR3 length: 13; clone size: .; CDR3 protein: CASSLGLTRPAFF
J gene: TRBJ2-3; V gene: TRBV4-1; CDR3 length: 14; clone size: .; CDR3 protein: CASSLALGGDTQYF
J gene: .; V gene: TRBV19; CDR3 length: 15; clone size: .; CDR3 protein: CASSSRTDGTYEQYF
J gene: TRBJ2-7; V gene: TRBV7-2; CDR3 length: 13; clone size: .; CDR3 protein: CASSLGPSYEQYF
J gene: TRBJ2-7; V gene: TRBV5-6; CDR3 length: 15; clone size: .; CDR3 protein: CASRDLTSGAYEQYF
J gene: TRBJ2-7; V gene: TRBV11-2; CDR3 length: 19; clone size: .; CDR3 protein: CASSFSGTSGILDSYEQYF
J gene: TRBJ2-7; V gene: TRBV9; CDR3 length: 17; clone size: .; CDR3 protein: CASSPQHGTSGRGEQYF
J gene: TRBJ1-2; V gene: TRBV27; CDR3 length: 13; clone size: .; CDR3 protein: CASCCGGVEGYTF
J gene: TRBJ2-7; V gene: TRBV5-1; CDR3 length: 12; clone size: once; CDR3 protein: CASSSDAYEQYF
J gene: TRBJ2-7; V gene: TRBV30; CDR3 length: 13; clone size: .; CDR3 protein: CAWGGTGVYEQYF
J gene: TRBJ1-2; V gene: TRBV27; CDR3 length: 13; clone size: .; CDR3 protein: CASSISLFYGYTF
J gene: TRBJ2-7; V gene: TRBV6-5; CDR3 length: 16; clone size: .; CDR3 protein: CASSYSTGEVSYEQYF
J gene: TRBJ2-3; V gene: TRBV29-1; CDR3 length: 14; clone size: once; CDR3 protein: CSVVSGLEYDTQYF
J gene: TRBJ2-1; V gene: TRBV7-9; CDR3 length: 16; clone size: .; CDR3 protein: CASSSRLAGGSGEQFF
J gene: TRBJ2-5; V gene: TRBV6-5; CDR3 length: 16; clone size: .; CDR3 protein: CASSFPQREGLLTQYF
J gene: TRBJ2-7; V gene: TRBV2; CDR3 length: 11; clone size: .; CDR3 protein: CASSPGYEQYF
J gene: TRBJ1-1; V gene: TRBV10-2; CDR3 length: 12; clone size: .; CDR3 protein: CASSEGLTEAFF
J gene: TRBJ1-1; V gene: TRBV27; CDR3 length: 13; clone size: .; CDR3 protein: CASSQVTGIGAFF
J gene: TRBJ1-5; V gene: TRBV27; CDR3 length: 14; clone size: once; CDR3 protein: CASSLRDSNQPQHF
J gene: TRBJ2-7; V gene: TRBV13; CDR3 length: 16; clone size: .; CDR3 protein: CASSQGGPSLSYEQYF
J gene: TRBJ2-1; V gene: TRBV7-6; CDR3 length: 11; clone size: .; CDR3 protein: CASSQGGEQFF
J gene: TRBJ2-7; V gene: TRBV28; CDR3 length: 15; clone size: .; CDR3 protein: CASSSDRESPYEQYF
J gene: TRBJ2-1; V gene: TRBV15; CDR3 length: 18; clone size: .; CDR3 protein: CATSRDRLESLSPSGQFF